These 32 T cell receptor beta chains were all obtained from the same sample, sequenced in a study of T cells after yellow fever vaccination. From the 5' RACE reads, TCRdb called clonotypes with MiXCR, one entry per CDR3 protein. The sample lists 250,000 to 400,000 distinct CDR3 sequences; 4.1% were seen once. Sequences were derived from PBMCs, sampled 5 days after the yellow fever booster vaccination. These receptors all come from a man aged 18 to 35 who received the YFV17D yellow fever vaccine.

V usage is TRBV12-3 or TRBV12-4 and J usage is TRBJ1-5; no clear D. V gave up 2 bases and J gave up 5 bases, with 10 bases separating them. The CDR3 has 14 residues. In DNA, the CDR3 is TGTGCCAGCAGTTTAAAAGGGAAGGATCAGCCCCAGCATTTT. Protein: CASSLKGKDQPQHF.

This clonotype has only a few counts. This chain uses TRBV28 with TRBJ1-4; 10 bases are shared with TRBD1. After removal of 2 bases from V and 8 bases from J, the junction contained 2 bases not matched to a gene. This CDR3 is 14 amino acids long. Germline V gene sequence: CDR1 MDHEN, CDR2 SYDVKM. CDR3 loop: CASSLGTGDEKLFF. CDR3 nucleotide sequence: TGTGCCAGCAGTTTAGGGACAGGGGACGAAAAACTGTTTTTT.

Comments on this clonotype: The junction departs from the called germline gene at one end, perhaps through a read error. The gene calls are TRBV15 and TRBJ2-3; TRBD2 matches 12 bases. CDR1 is LNHNV and CDR2 is YYDKDF in the germline V gene (reference sequence). CDR3 length equals 13 residues. The CDR3 bases are TGTGCCACCAGCCCCCCAGGGCTAGCGGGGGGGAAATTT. This translates into CATSPPGLAGGKF.

This clonotype was counted a few times. This chain joins TRBV4-1 and TRBJ2-5, with a weak D call TRBD1 (6 bases). V gave up 3 bases and J gave up 3 bases, with 17 bases separating them. The CDR3 spans 16 residues. CDR1 MGHRA and CDR2 YSYEKL come from the germline V gene. The CDR3 loop reads CASSHYWGHSEETQYF. The CDR3 DNA is TGCGCCAGCAGCCATTATTGGGGGCACAGCGAAGAGACCCAGTACTTC.

The chain uses TRBV18 and TRBJ2-1; 7 bases match TRBD2. CDR1 and CDR2 from the germline V gene are KGHSH and LQKENI. With V trimmed by 3 bases and J by 4 bases, 9 bases remained unmatched. This CDR3 contains 16 residues. The CDR3 here is CASSPSSGLEYNEQFF. The CDR3 DNA is TGTGCCAGCTCACCCAGTTCCGGACTAGAGTACAATGAGCAGTTCTTC.

The chain combines TRBV5-1 with TRBJ2-5; D call uncertain. Germline values: CDR1 SGHRS, CDR2 YFSETQ. The CDR3 sequence is 13 residues long. Deletions cut 6 bases from V and 2 bases from J, with 11 bases between. Here the CDR3 reads CASTSDLQETQYF. CDR3 bases: TGCGCCAGCACATCGGACCTACAAGAGACCCAGTACTTC. The variable domain in full, with the rest retrieved from reference TRBV5-1 and TRBJ2-5, is KAGVTQTPRYLIKTRGQQVTLSCSPISGHRSVSWYQQTPGQGLQFLFEYFSETQRNKGNFPGRFSGRQFSNSRSEMNVSTLELGDSALYLCASTSDLQETQYFGPGTRLLVL.

This sequence joins TRBV20-1 and TRBJ2-7, with TRBD2 matching over 7 bases. Germline CDR1 DFQATT, CDR2 SNEGSKA (reference sequence). The V segment lost 3 bases and the J segment 6 bases; nucleotides outside the gene matches: 14. The length of the CDR3 is 15 residues. In nucleotides, the CDR3 is TGCAGTGCTAGGAGCCCGGTGGGGGGGGGAAGCGAGCAGTACTTC. Its protein is CSARSPVGGGSEQYF.

The table lists this clonotype with a few counts. The chain recombines TRBV7-2 with TRBJ2-1; D is tentatively TRBD1 or TRBD2 (5 bases each). There are 15 residues in the CDR3. From germline, CDR1 is SGHTA and CDR2 FQGNSA. The V end was cut by 5 bases, the J end by 6 bases, with 17 bases between. The CDR3, as DNA: TGTGCCAGCAGCCTCCAGAGGGGTGGGTTCAATGAGCAGTTCTTC. It specifies CASSLQRGGFNEQFF.

The chain links TRBV12-3 or TRBV12-4 to TRBJ1-4; D unclear. V lost 0 bases and J lost 10, with 12 bases in between. This CDR3 has 14 amino acids. CDR3 DNA sequence: TGTGCCAGCAGTTTAGCGGGCCTCAGCGCAAAACTGTTTTTT. Amino acids: CASSLAGLSAKLFF.

This clonotype occurred many times. The V call is TRBV11-2, the J call TRBJ1-2; tentatively, D is TRBD1 (5 bases). The CDR3 loop spans 15 amino acids. The V end lost 1 base, the J end lost 3 bases, and 12 bases lay between the germline ends. Germline lookup yields CDR1 SGHAT and CDR2 FQNNGV. The CDR3 DNA reads TGTGCCAGCAGCTTAGTGGGCTCGGGGGACTATGGCTACACCTTC. Its translation is CASSLVGSGDYGYTF.

This clonotype was counted ten times or more. V and J are TRBV5-1 and TRBJ2-2, with D unresolved. The germline V gene has CDR1 SGHRS and CDR2 YFSETQ. Trimming cost V 1 base and J 3 bases, with 13 bases left between them. The CDR3 runs to 16 residues. This CDR3 reads CASSLRSAGDTGELFF. The CDR3 nucleotides read TGCGCCAGCAGCTTGAGATCGGCAGGAGACACCGGGGAGCTGTTTTTT.

This clonotype has just a few counts. The rearrangement links TRBV20-1 to TRBJ2-5; 7 nucleotides agree with TRBD1. V lost 5 bases and J lost 1; bases outside the gene matches: 10. Germline CDR1 DFQATT, CDR2 SNEGSKA (reference sequence). CDR3 length: 15 residues. The CDR3 sequence is CSALNPGTVQETQYF. In DNA form, the CDR3 reads TGCAGTGCTCTTAATCCCGGGACAGTCCAAGAGACCCAGTACTTC.

In this sample, this clonotype turned up a few times. This chain joins TRBV5-1 and TRBJ1-2; D call uncertain. The CDR3 has 15 residues. Trimming took off 0 bases at V and 4 bases at J, with 13 bases between the two ends. In germline, CDR1 is SGHRS, CDR2 YFSETQ. The DNA for the CDR3 is TGCGCCAGCAGCTTGGATTCTAGCCGCCTCTATGGCTACACCTTC. It specifies CASSLDSSRLYGYTF.

The rearrangement joins TRBV15 to TRBJ1-5, with D maybe TRBD1 (5 bases). The germline V gene encodes CDR1 LNHNV and CDR2 YYDKDF (reference sequence). V lost 2 bases and J lost 6, with 14 bases in between. This CDR3 region has 15 residues. The CDR3: CATSRNTGHSQPQHF. The CDR3 bases are TGTGCCACCAGCAGAAACACAGGACACAGTCAGCCCCAGCATTTT. The whole variable domain, filled in from reference TRBV15 and TRBJ1-5, reads DAMVIQNPRYQVTQFGKPVTLSCSQTLNHNVMYWYQQKSSQAPKLLFHYYDKDFNNEADTPDNFQSRRPNTSFCFLDIRSPGLGDTAMYLCATSRNTGHSQPQHFGDGTRLSIL.

This clonotype appeared many times. The chain combines TRBV19 with TRBJ2-2, with a possible D match to TRBD1 (6 bases). CDR3 length: 14 residues. The V gene lost 3 bases and the J gene lost 4 bases, with 9 bases spanning the gap. Germline V gene data show CDR1 as LNHDA and CDR2 as SQIVND (reference sequence). The CDR3 sequence is CASSMTGGTGELFF. The DNA for the CDR3 is TGTGCCAGTAGTATGACAGGAGGCACCGGGGAGCTGTTTTTT. The full variable domain, with the rest looked up from reference TRBV19 and TRBJ2-2, is DGGITQSPKYLFRKEGQNVTLSCEQNLNHDAMYWYRQDPGQGLRLIYYSQIVNDFQKGDIAEGYSVSREKKESFPLTVTSAQKNPTAFYLCASSMTGGTGELFFGEGSRLTVL.

This clonotype was counted at least ten times. This chain uses TRBV5-1 with TRBJ1-1; D remains ambiguous. V lost 0 bases and J lost 1, with 10 bases in between. The CDR3 covers 15 residues. Germline lookup yields CDR1 SGHRS and CDR2 YFSETQ. The CDR3 nucleotides are TGCGCCAGCAGCTTGGGCGGTGGAGAGAACACTGAAGCTTTCTTT. Translating gives CASSLGGGENTEAFF.

This clonotype was observed many times. This chain uses TRBV6-7 with TRBJ1-6; unclear D gene. TRBV6-7 is noted as an ORF with a role that remains uncertain. There are 11 residues in the CDR3. The ends were cut back, 1 base at V and 17 bases at J, with 9 bases in the middle. CDR3 protein: CASSYWHEIHF. CDR3 bases: TGTGCCAGCAGTTACTGGCATGAAATCCACTTT.

This clonotype was counted a few times. The chain is built from TRBV7-2 and TRBJ2-1; 13 nucleotides align to TRBD2. The CDR3 is made up of 16 amino acids. Germline trimming cut 3 bases from V and 8 bases from J; bases unmatched to any gene: 7. The germline V gene encodes CDR1 SGHTA and CDR2 FQGNSA. CDR3 loop: CASSLRLAGGFDEQFF. The CDR3, as DNA: TGTGCCAGCAGCTTGCGACTAGCGGGGGGATTCGATGAGCAGTTCTTC.

This clonotype was seen more than once but under ten times. CDR3 sequence reads: CASSQGGGPSIAQYF. The CDR3 region has the DNA TGCGCCAGCAGCCAAGGGGGGGGGCCGTCAATTGCCCAGTACTTC. The chain employs TRBV4-3 and TRBJ2-5, with D possibly matching TRBD2 (7 bases). CDR1 is LGHNA and CDR2 is YSLEER in the germline V gene. The germline V and J ends were trimmed by 1 base and 9 bases, with 18 bases remaining between them. This CDR3 contains 15 residues.

This clonotype was observed many times. The chain recombines TRBV6-6 with TRBJ2-2; 8 positions agree with TRBD1. Trimming at V came to 0 bases and at J to 0 bases, leaving 6 bases not matched to a gene. The length of the CDR3 is 18 residues. Germline CDR1 reads MNHNY; CDR2 reads SVGAGI (reference sequence). DNA for the CDR3: TGTGCCAGCAGTTACTCGAGCAGACAGGGGCCGAACACCGGGGAGCTGTTTTTT. Translated: CASSYSSRQGPNTGELFF.

This chain connects TRBV15 to TRBJ1-1; 7 bases line up with TRBD1. Germline V CDR1 and CDR2: LNHNV, YYDKDF (reference sequence). V was pared by 3 bases and J by 5 bases, with 15 bases of the junction left unmatched. The CDR3 contains 17 residues. In DNA, the CDR3 is TGTGCCACCAGCAGTCTGGGGCTGGTAGGGGGCCTGACTGAAGCTTTCTTT. This encodes CATSSLGLVGGLTEAFF.

The table lists this clonotype with a few counts. The chain is built from TRBV6-1 and TRBJ2-1, with 9 bases identical to TRBD2. With 9 bases clipped from V and 5 bases from J, the junction kept 8 bases outside the gene matches. Germline-derived CDR1 and CDR2 are MNHNS and SASEGT. The CDR3 totals 14 residues. The CDR3 bases are TGTGCCAGTAGTAGGGGCGGGGGGGACAATGAGCAGTTCTTC. This codes for CASSRGGGDNEQFF.

This sequence joins TRBV7-8 and TRBJ2-2, with 7 bases identical to TRBD2. The ends lost 5 bases at V and 4 bases at J; junction bases unmatched: 19. CDR1 SGHVS and CDR2 FQNEAQ come from the germline V gene. The CDR3 runs 19 residues. DNA for the CDR3: TGTGCCAGCAGCCAGAGGTTACGGGAGCTACTAGCGTCCACCGGGGAGCTGTTTTTT. Amino acids: CASSQRLRELLASTGELFF.

In its sample, this clonotype was seen a few times. This chain joins TRBV4-3 and TRBJ2-1; 10 positions agree with TRBD2. From germline, CDR1 is LGHNA and CDR2 YSLEER. The CDR3 spans 17 residues. V shed 1 base, J shed 0 bases, and the junction held 3 bases outside the gene matches. The CDR3 DNA follows: TGCGCCAGCAGCCAAGTACTAGCGGGGAGCTCCTACAATGAGCAGTTCTTC. It encodes CASSQVLAGSSYNEQFF.

This clonotype was seen at least ten times. The chain recombines TRBV5-1 with TRBJ1-6; TRBD1 matches 9 bases. V was clipped by 4 bases and J by 9 bases; unmatched bases: 8. CDR1 is SGHRS, CDR2 YFSETQ, per germline. This CDR3 has 15 amino acids. CDR3 DNA sequence: TGCGCCAGCAGCCGCGGGGACAGGGACGGTTCACCCCTCCACTTT. This gives the protein CASSRGDRDGSPLHF.

This clonotype was counted only a few times. The chain employs TRBV6-2 or TRBV6-3 and TRBJ1-1, with 8 nucleotides matching TRBD1. The V gene end was trimmed by 5 bases and the J gene end by 2 bases; junction bases not matched to a gene: 16. Germline V gene lookup returns CDR1 MNHEY and CDR2 SVGEGT. This CDR3 is 18 amino acids long. CDR3 residues: CASSPGPKKDRDNTEAFF. CDR3 DNA sequence: TGTGCCAGCAGTCCCGGGCCAAAAAAGGACAGGGACAACACTGAAGCTTTCTTT.

This clonotype was detected ten times or more. The chain links TRBV28 to TRBJ1-1; weak D call: TRBD1 (5 bases). Germline V gene lookup returns CDR1 MDHEN and CDR2 SYDVKM. The CDR3 sequence is 15 residues long. V lost 4 bases and J lost 2, with 14 bases in between. This CDR3 is CASSSPGRANTEAFF. The CDR3 nucleotides read TGTGCCAGCAGTTCCCCCGGCAGGGCCAACACTGAAGCTTTCTTT.

The chain links TRBV6-5 to TRBJ1-2; perhaps TRBD1 as D (5 bases). From germline, CDR1 is MNHEY and CDR2 SVGAGI. The CDR3 has 14 residues. V was clipped by 0 bases and J by 6 bases, with 11 bases between them. This CDR3 is CASSYSEGDDGYTF. In DNA, the CDR3 is TGTGCCAGCAGTTACTCGGAAGGGGATGATGGCTACACCTTC.

The chain has TRBV10-3 and TRBJ2-2; no firm D call. CDR3 length: 13 amino acids. V shed 8 bases and J shed 4 bases, with 11 bases lying between them. Germline-derived CDR1 and CDR2 are ENHRY and SYGVKD. In DNA form, the CDR3 reads TGTGCCATCCCCCTTATTGGCACCGGGGAGCTGTTTTTT. The encoded protein is CAIPLIGTGELFF.

The V and J genes are TRBV19 and TRBJ2-1, with 8 positions matching TRBD2. Losses at the gene ends were 3 bases for V and 4 bases for J; bases not matched to a gene: 5. In germline, CDR1 is LNHDA, CDR2 SQIVND (reference sequence). This CDR3 region has 15 residues. The DNA for the CDR3 is TGTGCCAGTAGTATTAGCGGGACCACATACAATGAGCAGTTCTTC. The encoded protein is CASSISGTTYNEQFF.

This clonotype was seen repeatedly, ten times or more. V is TRBV4-3 and J is TRBJ2-6, with D hard to call. Trimming stripped 3 bases from V and 0 bases from J, with 6 bases between. Germline loops: CDR1 LGHNA, CDR2 YSLEER. The CDR3 is 15 amino acids. The CDR3 DNA sequence: TGCGCCAGCAGCCAGGGCTACTCTGGGGCCAACGTCCTGACTTTC. The encoded protein is CASSQGYSGANVLTF.

This chain links TRBV6-1 with TRBJ2-7; D gene ambiguous. CDR3 length: 13 residues. CDR1 and CDR2 (germline): MNHNS, SASEGT. V lost 2 bases, J lost 3 bases, and 8 bases lay in between. The CDR3 sequence: CASSENSHYEQYV. CDR3 DNA sequence: TGTGCCAGCAGTGAAAACAGCCACTACGAGCAGTACGTC.